This TCR beta chain emerged from a study of patients and donors after allogeneic stem cell transplantation. TCRdb itself ran the RT-PCR reads through MiXCR, one entry per CDR3 protein. The sample contains some 880,000 distinct CDR3 sequences, about a sixth of which appear only once. This clonotype occurred a few times. V was clipped by 3 bases and J by 2 bases, with 8 bases between them. The CDR3 is made up of 14 amino acids. Material for sequencing was blood, either unsorted or a sorted T cell fraction (not recorded which). The source of this sequence is a human donor who was either an allogeneic HSCT recipient or a stem cell or donor lymphocyte infusion donor (not recorded which). It is not recorded whose cells these are; they may come from a transplant donor. V gene TRBV12-3 or TRBV12-4 combines with J gene TRBJ1-3, with no clear D. The CDR3 sequence: CASSFDKPGNTIYF. In DNA form, the CDR3 reads TGTGCCAGCAGTTTTGACAAGCCTGGAAACACCATATATTTT.